This T cell receptor beta chain was profiled in a study of blood T cells in healthy people across ages (dated by TCRdb to the mid-2010s). In the study overall: In model experiments, roughly one uniquely barcoded TCR beta cDNA molecule per two T cells was captured by template switching. For two donors (one aged 18 to 30 and one aged 80 or older), the study analyzed two additional independent replicas of 1 million unique cDNA reads from the same blood draw. Four age groups were formed from the donors: young (average about 16 years), middle-aged (less than 40), aged (about 62) and long-lived (more than 75). To avoid experimental bias, donors of different ages were randomly spread across the sequencing lanes. Age-related changes in TCR beta repertoire diversity were measured in the study by deep sequencing normalized with unique cDNA molecular identifiers.

Here V drops 5 bases and J drops 5 bases, and the junction holds 3 bases not matched to any gene. The CDR3 covers 12 residues, taking in both the cysteine and the phenylalanine. The retained sequence is limited to the CDR3, 36 bases, with the frame set at the first base. Sequences SQVTM (CDR1) and ANQGSEA (CDR2) are obtained from the germline V gene. Broad study findings and their caveats: As age increased, observed TCR beta diversity per million T cells dropped in a roughly linear way, and a significant reduction was already evident by age about 40. Estimates of total diversity based on one million sequenced T cells were considered lower bounds and underestimates. Compared with the aged group, the long-lived group had more naive CD4+ T cells, fewer expanded clones and increased TCR diversity, a pattern suggesting age selection. Donor CMV infection status was unknown, potentially confounding age-related changes in expanded clonotypes. A strong correlation was found between observed TCR beta diversity and the percentage of naive T cells measured by flow cytometry. Conclusive comparison of naive and antigen-experienced compartments was prevented by the profiling of bulk unsorted PBMCs.

The roughly 39 donors, aged roughly 6 to 90 years, were systemically healthy Caucasian individuals from Russia. Roughly 10 milliliters of peripheral blood were collected from each donor into EDTA-treated Vacutainer tubes. Ficoll-Paque density-gradient centrifugation was used to isolate PBMCs, with at least 6 million per sample. Trizol reagent was used to extract total RNA from PBMCs, with at least 5.5 micrograms per sample. Naive CD45RAhigh/CD27high T cell percentages were measured by flow cytometry on a PBMC aliquot from every donor. The library was generated by 5' RACE. The run used an Illumina HiSeq 2500. A second PCR of roughly 6 to 11 cycles was run with a J-beta primer mix and a sample-barcoded 5' primer. Each TCR beta cDNA molecule received a unique molecular identifier from a template-switch 5' adaptor carrying 12 random nucleotides. At least 3 million CDR3-containing paired-end reads were obtained from each sample. First-strand cDNA synthesis was performed from all RNA using the Mint cDNA synthesis kit, with priming by a TRBC-specific oligonucleotide. Following uracil-DNA glycosylase treatment, a first 18-cycle PCR with universal primers M1SS and BC2_uni_R was performed on all cDNA. As for how the authors treated the data: Normalization of each sample was performed by random selection of 1 million high-quality reads, each carrying a distinct molecular identifier. Instead of being binned into consensus sequences, reads that shared molecular identifiers were thrown out. CDR3 identification, clonotype clustering and error correction used MiTCR with a Q25 quality threshold and the strictest error-elimination algorithm. A nonparametric unseen species model using Euler transformation provided a lower-bound estimate of total TCR beta diversity. TCRdb took the public reads, trimmed them with fastp at Q25, ran MiXCR for clone calling and kept in-frame beta chains. Rows matching on CDR3 protein sequence are summarized as one entry with the most common DNA and genes. The V and J calls were not made by the authors but by TCRdb's processing. A total of some 1.4 million distinct CDR3 sequences appear in this sample, approximately 38% of them only once. Around 8% of the sample is held by the ten biggest clonotypes.

This clonotype was found many times. Its antigen is currently not known. Base qualities are not at hand, and no much larger clone is one base apart. The receptor chain draws on TRBV29-1 and TRBJ2-5; 9 bases in between match TRBD2. The source material was blood. This receptor was identified in a woman aged 18-29 years in good health. The encoded CDR3 is CSVLAGDETQYF. The bases read TGCAGCGTTTTAGCGGGAGACGAGACCCAGTACTTC.